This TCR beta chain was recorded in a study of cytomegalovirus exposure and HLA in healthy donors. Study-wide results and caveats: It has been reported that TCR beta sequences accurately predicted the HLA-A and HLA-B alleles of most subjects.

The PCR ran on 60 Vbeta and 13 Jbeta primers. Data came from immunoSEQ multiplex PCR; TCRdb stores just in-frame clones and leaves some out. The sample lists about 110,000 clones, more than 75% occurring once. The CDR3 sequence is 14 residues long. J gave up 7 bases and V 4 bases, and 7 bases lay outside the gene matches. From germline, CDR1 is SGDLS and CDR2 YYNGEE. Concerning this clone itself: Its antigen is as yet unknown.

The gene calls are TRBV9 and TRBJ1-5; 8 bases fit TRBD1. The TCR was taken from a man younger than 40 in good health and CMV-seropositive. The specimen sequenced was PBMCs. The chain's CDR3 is CASSPHRGEQPQHF. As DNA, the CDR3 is TGTGCCAGCAGCCCCCACAGGGGGGAACAGCCCCAGCATTTT.